A single sample is the source of the 23 T cell receptor beta chains below, sequenced in a study of T cells generated in artificial thymic organoids. Organoids aggregated human HSPCs with DLL1-transduced murine MS5 stromal cells. FACS-sorted CD34+CD3- hematopoietic stem and progenitor cells, with residual T cells removed, seeded the organoids. Which antigens these TCRs recognize remains unknown. TCRalpha and TCRbeta libraries were amplified separately by semi-nested PCR with TRAC or TRBC reverse primers. TCRdb independently ran MiXCR on the 5' RACE reads; one entry per CDR3 protein. This sample yields fewer than 5,500 distinct CDR3 sequences, of which less than 30% are seen a single time; roughly 3% belongs to the top ten. The sample taken for sequencing was naive CD8+ T cells grown in artificial thymic organoids from cord blood stem and progenitor cells. The subset: CD3+TCRalphabeta+CD8SP T cells; for blood, CD45RO-CCR7+ naive CD8+ T cells. The source is a human donor who gave cord blood stem cells for thymic organoid culture, a cardiac surgery patient who gave postnatal thymus, or a blood donor (not recorded which).

The V call is TRBV12-3 or TRBV12-4, the J call TRBJ2-4; 7 bases fit TRBD1. This CDR3 has 14 amino acids. V shed 4 bases and J 0 bases; nucleotides not matched to a gene: 0. The CDR3 protein is CASSWTGAKNIQYF. The CDR3 DNA is TGTGCCAGCAGTTGGACAGGAGCCAAAAACATTCAGTACTTC.

This clonotype turned up a few times. This chain joins TRBV10-3 and TRBJ2-2, with 13 nucleotides matching TRBD2. There are 17 residues in the CDR3. V trimming: 0 bases; J trimming: 4 bases; junction bases outside the gene matches: 2. The germline CDR1 and CDR2 sequences are ENHRY and SYGVKD. CDR3 amino acids: CAISESTSGRRTGELFF. The CDR3 nucleotides are TGTGCCATCAGTGAGTCGACTAGCGGGAGGCGCACCGGGGAGCTGTTTTTT.

In its sample, this clonotype is medium-sized. The chain uses TRBV7-3 and TRBJ1-2; tentatively, D is TRBD1 (5 bases). CDR1 SGHTA and CDR2 FQGTGA come from the germline V gene. With 3 bases removed from V and 4 bases from J, the gap between germline ends came to 12 bases. The CDR3 is 14 residues long. The CDR3 region is CASSLGRLAYGYTF. The CDR3 DNA reads as TGTGCCAGCAGCTTGGGGCGGCTAGCCTATGGCTACACCTTC.

This clonotype is medium-sized within its sample. The J gene is TRBJ2-7, the V gene TRBV3-1; D is unclear. The CDR3 spans 12 residues. The V and J ends lost 8 bases and 2 bases respectively, with 10 bases between them. Germline V gene lookup returns CDR1 LGHDT and CDR2 YNNKEL (reference sequence). The CDR3 region has the DNA TGTGCCAGCGGAAAGATCGCCTACGAGCAGTACTTC. It yields the protein CASGKIAYEQYF.

Sample share makes this clonotype medium-sized. The V gene is TRBV28, the J gene TRBJ2-5, with D possibly being TRBD2 (5 bases). The CDR3 extends over 11 amino acids. The ends were cut back, 2 bases at V and 7 bases at J, with 5 bases in the middle. Germline CDR1 reads MDHEN; CDR2 reads SYDVKM. CDR3 coding DNA: TGTGCCAGCAGTTTAGGGAGGACCCAGTACTTC. This encodes CASSLGRTQYF.

V is TRBV9 and J is TRBJ2-3; 9 positions match TRBD1. This CDR3 has 15 amino acids. Germline CDR1 and CDR2: SGDLS and YYNGEE. Unmatched junction bases numbered 7, after V lost 4 bases and J lost 4 bases. CDR3 DNA: TGTGCCAGCAGCCCCGGACAGGGGACAGCAGATACGCAGTATTTT. Residues: CASSPGQGTADTQYF.

This clonotype rates as medium-sized. CDR3 amino acids: CASSSPPQGELFF. As DNA, the CDR3 is TGTGCCAGCAGCTCCCCGCCGCAGGGGGAGCTGTTTTTT. This chain uses TRBV7-6 with TRBJ2-2, with unresolved D. The CDR3 totals 13 residues. With 4 bases removed from V and 8 bases from J, the gap between germline ends came to 11 bases. Germline-derived CDR1 and CDR2 are SGHVS and FNYEAQ.

This clonotype was seen many times. This chain links TRBV4-1 with TRBJ1-2; the match to TRBD1 covers 8 bases. V lost 4 bases, J lost 6 bases, and 4 bases stayed unmatched. Per the germline V gene, CDR1 is MGHRA and CDR2 is YSYEKL. The CDR3 extends over 13 amino acids. The CDR3 here is CASSLRQGHGYTF. As DNA, the CDR3 is TGCGCCAGCAGCCTTCGACAGGGGCATGGCTACACCTTC.

This clonotype is judged medium-sized. The chain recombines TRBV12-3 or TRBV12-4 with TRBJ1-1; a possible D gene is TRBD1 (5 bases). The ends were cut back, 6 bases at V and 3 bases at J, with 11 bases in the middle. The CDR3 sequence is 13 residues long. CDR3 nucleotides: TGTGCCAGCAGCCCTGGGGGGTACACTGAAGCTTTCTTT. Translated: CASSPGGYTEAFF.

The chain carries TRBV25-1 and TRBJ2-7; D perhaps matches TRBD1 (5 bases). Trimming removed 4 bases from V and 6 bases from J, with 13 bases in between. This CDR3 has 13 residues. Germline CDR1 reads MGHDK; CDR2 reads SYGVNS. The CDR3 loop is CASSGTGPLEQYF. The DNA for the CDR3 is TGTGCCAGCAGTGGAACAGGTCCGCTCGAGCAGTACTTC.

This clonotype counts as medium-sized. The chain couples TRBV12-2 to TRBJ1-5; TRBD1 was called by the table and not checked on the DNA. TRBV12-2 is labeled a pseudogene. The CDR3 has 17 amino acids. CDR3 nucleotides: TGTGCAAGTCGCTTAGCCCACAGGGGAAGAGACAATCAGCCCCAGCATTTT. This encodes CASRLAHRGRDNQPQHF.

The chain links TRBV19 to TRBJ1-1; D is uncertain. Germline CDR1 and CDR2: LNHDA and SQIVND (reference sequence). V lost 0 bases to trimming and J lost 5 bases, with 10 bases between them. This CDR3 region has 14 residues. The DNA of the CDR3 is TGTGCCAGTAGTATAGAGGACCGGGAAACTGAAGCTTTCTTT. Protein sequence: CASSIEDRETEAFF.

This clonotype is judged medium-sized. The CDR3 loop is CASSPGHGNQPQHF. The CDR3, as DNA: TGTGCCAGCAGCCCCGGACATGGGAATCAGCCCCAGCATTTT. The rearrangement uses TRBV6-5 and TRBJ1-5, with a possible D match to TRBD1 (5 bases). CDR3 length: 14 amino acids. Looked up from germline, CDR1 is MNHEY and CDR2 is SVGAGI. V was trimmed by 6 bases and J by 4 bases, leaving 13 bases between them.

Note on this clonotype: The junction departs from germline at one end; a sequencing error may be responsible. The J gene is TRBJ2-6, the V gene TRBV4-2, with D perhaps matching TRBD1 (5 bases). CDR1 and CDR2 (germline): LGHNA, YNFKEQ. The CDR3 spans 16 residues. DNA for the CDR3: TGTGCCAGCAGCCAGGAACGCTGCTCTGGGGCCGACGTCCTGACTTTC. Translated: CASSQERCSGADVLTF.

By frequency in the sample, this clonotype is medium-sized. The chain employs TRBV12-3 or TRBV12-4 and TRBJ2-2; 7 positions agree with TRBD1. Trimming removed 4 bases from V and 0 bases from J; junction bases left unmatched: 2. The CDR3 spans 15 residues. Written as DNA, the CDR3 is TGTGCCAGCAGTTCGGACAGGTCGAACACCGGGGAGCTGTTTTTT. This gives the protein CASSSDRSNTGELFF.

Only a few counts were recorded for this clonotype. CDR3 in DNA: TGCGCCAGCAGCCAAGCCGGGACGGGATCCTACGAGCAGTACTTC. Translated, it gives CASSQAGTGSYEQYF. V and J are TRBV4-3 and TRBJ2-7; D may match TRBD1 or TRBD2 (5 bases each). Germline V lookup: CDR1 LGHNA, CDR2 YSLEER. Trimming removed 1 base from V and 1 base from J, with 11 bases in between. The CDR3 loop spans 15 amino acids.

The rearrangement uses TRBV4-1 and TRBJ1-2; the match to TRBD1 covers 9 bases. Germline V gives CDR1 MGHRA, CDR2 YSYEKL. The CDR3 is 16 amino acids. J lost 3 bases, V lost 0 bases, and 5 bases had no gene match. Here the CDR3 DNA reads TGCGCCAGCAGCCAAGATAGGGGACAGGGTGACTATGGCTACACCTTC. It codes for CASSQDRGQGDYGYTF.

This clonotype counts as medium-sized. The gene calls are TRBV12-5 and TRBJ2-1; the D gene could be TRBD1 or TRBD2 (6 bases each). The germline V and J ends were trimmed by 9 bases and 0 bases, with 12 bases remaining between them. Germline CDR1 reads LGHNT; CDR2 reads FRNRAP. This CDR3 contains 14 residues. CDR3 region: CASGGFSSYNEQFF. CDR3 DNA sequence: TGTGCTAGCGGGGGCTTCAGCTCCTACAATGAGCAGTTCTTC.

This clonotype occurred a few times. This chain joins TRBV4-1 and TRBJ1-5; D gene unclear. The germline CDR1 and CDR2 sequences are MGHRA and YSYEKL. The CDR3 runs to 15 residues. Trimming cost V 1 base and J 3 bases, with 10 bases left between them. CDR3 nucleotides: TGCGCCAGCAGCCAAGTGTGGAGCCCCAATCAGCCCCAGCATTTT. The encoded protein is CASSQVWSPNQPQHF.

The chain recombines TRBV5-6 with TRBJ1-1; TRBD1 might be the D (6 bases). The CDR3 spans 15 residues. V lost 1 base to trimming and J lost 7 bases, with 17 bases between them. Germline lookup yields CDR1 SGHDT and CDR2 YYEEEE. In DNA, the CDR3 is TGTGCCAGCAGCTTGATGCGGCGAACAGGGCGTGAAGCTTTCTTT. Amino acids: CASSLMRRTGREAFF.

About this clonotype: This may come from a read error, since a much larger clone is one base off. The chain carries TRBV7-4 and TRBJ1-1, with no clear D. Germline CDR1 reads SGHVT; CDR2 reads SQSDAQ. This CDR3 is 14 amino acids long. Trimming pared 5 bases from V and 4 bases from J, leaving 14 bases between. CDR3 in DNA: TGTGCCAGCAGCCCGGAAACCGGGGTCACTGAAGCTTTCTTT. It specifies CASSPETGVTEAFF.

This clonotype ranks as medium-sized (0.01 to 0.1%). V is TRBV10-3 and J is TRBJ2-5; 8 positions match TRBD2. Germline CDR1 ENHRY, CDR2 SYGVKD. The CDR3 is made up of 15 amino acids. V lost 3 bases to trimming and J lost 4 bases; unmatched junction nucleotides: 7. The CDR3 nucleotides are TGTGCCATCAGTGAATGGGCGGGGGGCGGAGAGACCCAGTACTTC. Translating it yields CAISEWAGGGETQYF.

The rearrangement uses TRBV4-3 and TRBJ2-1, with TRBD2 identical over 7 bases. Germline CDR1 is LGHNA and CDR2 is YSLEER. With 1 base clipped from V and 10 bases from J, the junction kept 7 bases outside the gene matches. The CDR3 sequence is 14 residues long. The CDR3 is CASSQGGLADEQFF. CDR3 bases: TGCGCCAGCAGCCAAGGTGGGCTAGCGGACGAGCAGTTCTTC.